These 26 T cell receptor beta chains came from one sample sequenced in a study of chemoradiotherapy in HPV16-positive cancers. The protocol was immunoSEQ multiplex PCR, while the TCRdb copy is restricted to in-frame clones and leaves out a portion. There are about 5,000 clones in the sample; over 75% occur only once, and 18% lies in the top ten. This sample comprised tumor tissue, obtained from a patient who underwent chemoradiotherapy. All receptors derive from a human donor with HPV-associated anogenital cancer.

The V call is TRBV7-2, the J call TRBJ2-3, with a possible D match to TRBD1 (6 bases). Trimming left V 4 bases short and J 2 bases short, with 13 bases between. The CDR3 runs 15 residues. Germline lookup yields CDR1 SGHTA and CDR2 FQGNSA. This CDR3 is CASSWAQGTTDTQYF. The CDR3 DNA reads as TGTGCCAGCAGCTGGGCACAGGGTACCACAGATACGCAGTATTTT.

The CDR3 loop reads CASSFHRGGETQYF. Here the CDR3 DNA reads TGTGCCAGCAGCTTTCACAGGGGAGGAGAGACCCAGTACTTC. The V gene is TRBV7-9, the J gene TRBJ2-5; D possibly corresponds to TRBD1 (7 bases). In germline, CDR1 is SEHNR, CDR2 FQNEAQ (reference sequence). This CDR3 spans 14 amino acids. V lost 3 bases and J 4 bases, leaving 12 bases between the germline ends.

The V and J genes are TRBV14 and TRBJ1-2; D might be TRBD1 (6 bases). The germline V gene encodes CDR1 SGHDN and CDR2 FVKESK. V shed 1 base and J shed 7 bases, with 13 bases lying between them. The CDR3 runs 14 residues. CDR3 in amino acids: CASSQGPGAGGYTF. Written as DNA, the CDR3 is TGTGCCAGCAGCCAAGGACCGGGGGCGGGTGGCTACACCTTC.

This clone was counted a single time. The V call is TRBV28, the J call TRBJ1-2; 7 positions agree with TRBD1. Germline V gene data show CDR1 as MDHEN and CDR2 as SYDVKM. V lost 8 bases to trimming and J lost 7 bases; unmatched junction nucleotides: 4. The CDR3 extends over 11 amino acids. In DNA form, the CDR3 reads TGTGCCAGCGGTCGGGACAGTGGCTACACCTTC. The encoded protein is CASGRDSGYTF.

V is TRBV5-1 and J is TRBJ2-2; 9 bases are a match to TRBD1. J was trimmed by 7 bases and V by 2 bases; bases with no gene match: 6. Germline assignment: CDR1 SGHRS and CDR2 YFSETQ. This CDR3 has 15 residues. CDR3 nucleotide sequence: TGCGCCAGCAGCTTTGGGGACAGGGATGTCGGGGAGCTGTTTTTT. As protein: CASSFGDRDVGELFF.

This sequence joins TRBV5-1 and TRBJ1-1, with D perhaps TRBD1 (6 bases). CDR1 and CDR2 (germline): SGHRS, YFSETQ. The CDR3 has 14 residues. V shed 4 bases and J shed 4 bases, with 14 bases lying between them. CDR3 region: CASSLRDTGTEAFF. The CDR3 DNA reads TGCGCCAGCAGCCTTAGGGACACCGGCACTGAAGCTTTCTTT.

The J gene is TRBJ2-5, the V gene TRBV30; 8 bases agree with TRBD2. Unmatched junction bases numbered 20, after V lost 8 bases and J lost 3 bases. CDR3 length: 17 residues. CDR1 and CDR2 from the germline V gene are GTSNPN and SVGIG (reference sequence). DNA of the CDR3: TGTGCCCGAAGGACAGAGCAGCGGGAGTTCCCAAAAGAGACCCAGTACTTC. Amino acid sequence: CARRTEQREFPKETQYF.

The J gene is TRBJ1-5, the V gene TRBV27; tentative D call: TRBD1 (6 bases). Between the trimmed V and J ends, which lost 5 bases and 7 bases, there was a span of 15 bases. Germline values: CDR1 MNHEY, CDR2 SMNVEV (reference sequence). This CDR3 has 14 residues. Here the CDR3 reads CASSPGQTRQPQHF. CDR3 DNA: TGTGCCAGCAGTCCCGGACAGACACGACAGCCCCAGCATTTT.

This clone was found a few times. In DNA, the CDR3 is TGTGCCAGCAGCAAATTCTTGGGACTAGCGGGAGAGTATGAGCAGTTCTTC. Protein: CASSKFLGLAGEYEQFF. The chain links TRBV21-1 to TRBJ2-1; TRBD2 is the table's D call, not checked against the DNA. TRBV21-1 is annotated as a pseudogene. The CDR3 covers 17 residues.

The chain has TRBV7-3 and TRBJ2-3, with D possibly matching TRBD1 (5 bases). Trimming shortened V by 2 bases and J by 9 bases, and 21 bases separated the two germline ends. Germline V gives CDR1 SGHTA, CDR2 FQGTGA. The CDR3 totals 16 residues. DNA for the CDR3: TGTGCCAGCAGCTTAGGTTCAGGCTCCGCCTGGGGCACGCAGTATTTT. The encoded protein is CASSLGSGSAWGTQYF.

The V gene is TRBV7-3, the J gene TRBJ2-1; maybe TRBD2 (6 bases). The CDR3 runs to 16 residues. Germline V gene data show CDR1 as SGHTA and CDR2 as FQGTGA. V was pared by 1 base and J by 7 bases, with 17 bases between. The CDR3 sequence: CASSLIVSGGMNEQFF. CDR3 coding DNA: TGTGCCAGCAGCTTAATTGTTAGCGGTGGGATGAATGAGCAGTTCTTC.

This clone was detected only a few times. The CDR3 protein is CASSLEHRETQYF. In DNA, the CDR3 is TGTGCCAGCAGTCTTGAGCATAGGGAGACCCAGTACTTC. V gene TRBV11-2 combines with J gene TRBJ2-5; D gene uncertain. The ends were cut back, 6 bases at V and 5 bases at J, with 13 bases in the middle. CDR3 length: 13 residues. CDR1 is SGHAT, CDR2 FQNNGV, per germline.

V and J are TRBV7-9 and TRBJ2-5; perhaps TRBD2 as D (5 bases). Trimming pared 5 bases from V and 4 bases from J, leaving 17 bases between. The CDR3 consists of 15 residues. CDR1 and CDR2 from the germline V gene are SEHNR and FQNEAQ (reference sequence). CDR3 sequence (DNA): TGTGCCAGCAGCCCACCGGGATATAAGGGAGAGACCCAGTACTTC. Its protein is CASSPPGYKGETQYF.

The chain recombines TRBV7-6 with TRBJ1-1; D gene uncertain. In germline, CDR1 is SGHVS, CDR2 FNYEAQ. This CDR3 is 13 amino acids long. Trimming left V 5 bases short and J 2 bases short, with 9 bases between. CDR3 bases: TGTGCCAGCAGCAGGCAGTCAAACACTGAAGCTTTCTTT. This gives the protein CASSRQSNTEAFF.

The chain carries TRBV14 and TRBJ2-2; D is unresolved. The CDR3 covers 13 residues. Germline V CDR1 and CDR2: SGHDN, FVKESK. V was trimmed by 8 bases and J by 7 bases, leaving 14 bases between them. This chain's CDR3 is CASGYVNFGELFF. CDR3 bases: TGTGCCAGCGGATACGTGAACTTCGGGGAGCTGTTTTTT.

This chain uses TRBV7-8 with TRBJ1-6; D gene unclear. The CDR3 length is 13 residues. The V end was cut by 4 bases, the J end by 7 bases, with 8 bases between. Per germline, CDR1 SGHVS and CDR2 FQNEAQ. CDR3 protein: CASSWAGNSPLHF. The CDR3 DNA sequence: TGTGCCAGCAGCTGGGCGGGGAATTCACCCCTCCACTTT.

V is TRBV5-6 and J is TRBJ1-2; D gene uncertain. Germline CDR1 reads SGHDT; CDR2 reads YYEEEE. This CDR3 is built from 13 residues. V lost 3 bases to trimming and J lost 4 bases, with 10 bases between them. In DNA form, the CDR3 reads TGTGCCAGCAGCTCGCAGGCTAGCTATGGCTACACCTTC. This translates into CASSSQASYGYTF.

The chain couples TRBV5-6 to TRBJ1-6; possibly TRBD1 for D (6 bases). The CDR3 totals 15 residues. V was clipped by 3 bases and J by 7 bases, with 14 bases between them. The germline V gene encodes CDR1 SGHDT and CDR2 YYEEEE. CDR3 sequence reads: CASSWYRAGNSPLHF. Written as DNA, the CDR3 is TGTGCCAGCAGCTGGTACAGGGCGGGCAATTCACCCCTCCACTTT.

V and J are TRBV7-2 and TRBJ1-2, with D uncertain. CDR1 SGHTA and CDR2 FQGNSA come from the germline V gene. V dropped 1 base and J dropped 4 bases, with 13 bases sitting between them. The CDR3 has 15 residues. The CDR3 sequence: CASSLESQAPYGYTF. CDR3 in DNA: TGTGCCAGCAGCTTAGAGTCCCAGGCCCCCTATGGCTACACCTTC.

The chain employs TRBV14 and TRBJ2-2; 8 bases are shared with TRBD2. The CDR3 spans 16 residues. Germline CDR1 reads SGHDN; CDR2 reads FVKESK. Trimming removed 1 base from V and 7 bases from J; junction bases left unmatched: 8. The CDR3 DNA reads TGTGCCAGCAGCCAAGTTATCGGGGGGGCCATCGGGGAGCTGTTTTTT. Its translation: CASSQVIGGAIGELFF.

The genes are TRBV7-7 and TRBJ1-2; no firm D call. V was clipped by 5 bases and J by 9 bases, with 16 bases between them. The CDR3 runs 13 residues. Germline values: CDR1 SSHAT, CDR2 FNYEAQ (reference sequence). The CDR3 loop reads CASSKGPVSSYTF. The CDR3 region has the DNA TGTGCCAGCAGCAAAGGCCCCGTCTCGAGCTACACCTTC.

The chain uses TRBV27 and TRBJ2-7; 8 bases line up with TRBD1. V gave up 6 bases and J gave up 3 bases; unmatched junction bases: 10. Per germline, CDR1 MNHEY and CDR2 SMNVEV (reference sequence). This CDR3 has 15 amino acids. CDR3 coding DNA: TGTGCCAGCAGCTTGACCTCAGGGGGCATCTACGAGCAGTACTTC. As protein: CASSLTSGGIYEQYF.

V gene TRBV6-1 combines with J gene TRBJ1-3, with D hard to call. This CDR3 contains 15 residues. Germline-derived CDR1 and CDR2 are MNHNS and SASEGT. V was clipped by 1 base and J by 4 bases, with 11 bases between them. The CDR3 sequence is CASSEEDGGGNTIYF. The CDR3 nucleotides read TGTGCCAGCAGTGAAGAGGACGGCGGAGGAAACACCATATATTTT.

The chain recombines TRBV2 with TRBJ2-5, with D perhaps matching TRBD1 (6 bases). The V gene lost 8 bases and the J gene lost 5 bases, with 12 bases spanning the gap. Germline loops: CDR1 SNHLY, CDR2 FYNNEI. The CDR3 runs 12 residues. The CDR3 sequence is CASEQGMETQYF. The CDR3 DNA is TGTGCCAGCGAACAGGGCATGGAGACCCAGTACTTC.

This chain links TRBV11-2 with TRBJ1-6; 10 positions agree with TRBD1. Germline CDR1 is SGHAT and CDR2 is FQNNGV. Trimming took 5 bases from V and 8 from J; bases not matched to a gene: 12. The CDR3 spans 17 residues. The chain's CDR3 is CASSIVSAGTGDSPLHF. CDR3 sequence (DNA): TGTGCCAGCAGCATCGTATCGGCCGGGACAGGGGATTCACCCCTCCACTTT.

The chain recombines TRBV5-5 with TRBJ1-1; TRBD1 might be the D (6 bases). Germline V CDR1 and CDR2: SGHKS, YYEKEE (reference sequence). Trimming took 3 bases from V and 3 from J, leaving 9 bases between them. The length of the CDR3 is 13 residues. The CDR3 sequence: CASSWTDYTEAFF. CDR3 nucleotides: TGTGCCAGCAGCTGGACAGATTACACTGAAGCTTTCTTT.